Below, 22 T cell receptor beta chains from the same sample are listed, as sequenced in a study of blood T cells in healthy people across ages. The use of a sample-barcoded 5' primer and a J-beta primer mix characterized a second PCR of roughly 6 to 12 cycles. TCRdb recomputed calls from the 5' RACE reads with MiXCR, one row per CDR3 protein. The profile shows about 970,000 distinct CDR3 sequences, just over 50% of them singletons. Specimen: blood. Receptors originate from a woman in her sixties or seventies in good health.

The V and J genes are TRBV9 and TRBJ2-7; weak D call: TRBD2 (5 bases). Trimming cost V 1 base and J 10 bases, with 27 bases left between them. Germline V lookup: CDR1 SGDLS, CDR2 YYNGEE. The CDR3 loop spans 17 amino acids. The CDR3 DNA sequence: TGTGCCAGCAGCGTATTTTCGGGCACCTACGATAAGAGGGCCCAGTACTTC. Translating it yields CASSVFSGTYDKRAQYF.

This clonotype appeared a few times. As DNA, the CDR3 is TGTGCCAGCAGTGCGGGACCGCCGGTAAACATTCAGTACTTC. It translates to CASSAGPPVNIQYF. The chain links TRBV27 to TRBJ2-7; perhaps TRBD2 as D (6 bases). The DNA end is a closer match to TRBJ2-4, so the J assignment may be wrong. This CDR3 comprises 14 residues. The germline V gene has CDR1 MNHEY and CDR2 SMNVEV (reference sequence).

This clonotype turned up a few times. The genes are TRBV14 and TRBJ2-4; no definite D call. Trimming removed 3 bases from V and 8 bases from J, with 8 bases in between. Germline CDR1 SGHDN, CDR2 FVKESK. This CDR3 comprises 12 residues. The CDR3, as DNA: TGTGCCAGCAGCCATGGAAGGCACATTCAGTACTTC. It translates to CASSHGRHIQYF.

The gene calls are TRBV4-2 and TRBJ2-3; D call uncertain. Trimming removed 1 base at V and 12 bases at J, with 17 bases between. Germline loops: CDR1 LGHNA, CDR2 YNFKEQ. The CDR3 has 14 residues. The CDR3 sequence is CASSQGETCRSQYF. CDR3 nucleotide sequence: TGTGCCAGCAGCCAAGGCGAAACTTGCCGCTCACAGTATTTT.

In its sample, this clonotype was seen once. The chain is built from TRBV15 and TRBJ2-5; 7 bases agree with TRBD1. The CDR3 consists of 15 residues. The junction had 2 bases not matched to a gene; V was cut back by 0 bases and J by 1 base. From germline, CDR1 is LNHNV and CDR2 YYDKDF (reference sequence). CDR3 nucleotides: TGTGCCACCAGCAGAGAGGACAGGAGCCAAGAGACCCAGTACTTC. Translation gives CATSREDRSQETQYF.

V and J are TRBV7-3 and TRBJ2-3; 7 bases map to TRBD1. Germline trimming cut 5 bases from V and 4 bases from J; bases unmatched to any gene: 9. The germline CDR1 and CDR2 sequences are SGHTA and FQGTGA. This CDR3 has 15 residues. In nucleotides, the CDR3 is TGTGCCAGCAGCAACGGACAGGCGGTTGCAGATACGCAGTATTTT. Translated, it gives CASSNGQAVADTQYF.

The rearrangement links TRBV28 to TRBJ1-1, with TRBD1 matching over 10 bases. The trim removed 2 bases at V and 4 bases at J, leaving 10 bases unmatched. There are 17 residues in the CDR3. CDR1 and CDR2 from the germline V gene are MDHEN and SYDVKM. CDR3 sequence (DNA): TGTGCCAGCAGTTTAATGGGACAGGGGAATTGGGGCACTGAAGCTTTCTTT. It is translated as CASSLMGQGNWGTEAFF.

This clonotype was picked up a small number of times. The CDR3 reads CASSQVDSTTEAFF. The CDR3 region has the DNA TGTGCCAGCAGCCAAGTCGACAGCACCACTGAAGCTTTCTTT. This chain connects TRBV3-1 to TRBJ1-1; D may be TRBD1 (5 bases). From germline, CDR1 is LGHDT and CDR2 YNNKEL (reference sequence). This CDR3 is 14 amino acids long. With 1 base removed from V and 4 bases from J, the gap between germline ends came to 10 bases. Looking up the rest from reference TRBV3-1 and TRBJ1-1 gives the full variable domain: DTAVSQTPKYLVTQMGNDKSIKCEQNLGHDTMYWYKQDSKKFLKIMFSYNNKELIINETVPNRFSPKSPDKAHLNLHINSLELGDSAVYFCASSQVDSTTEAFFGQGTRLTVV.

The table lists this clonotype with a few counts. The rearrangement links TRBV28 to TRBJ2-7, with D perhaps TRBD1 (6 bases). The length of the CDR3 is 13 residues. Germline V gene lookup returns CDR1 MDHEN and CDR2 SYDVKM. V was shortened by 7 bases and J by 3 bases, with 13 bases between the two germline ends. CDR3 coding DNA: TGTGCCAGCACCTTGGGGACAATCTACGAGCAGTACTTC. It codes for CASTLGTIYEQYF.

The chain joins TRBV5-1 to TRBJ1-1; D ambiguous. The CDR3 has 14 amino acids. The germline CDR1 and CDR2 sequences are SGHRS and YFSETQ. Deletions cut 4 bases from V and 4 bases from J, with 14 bases between. CDR3: CASSGQTRPTEAFF. For the CDR3, the DNA is TGCGCCAGCAGCGGCCAGACAAGACCCACTGAAGCTTTCTTT.

The V call is TRBV4-1, the J call TRBJ1-4, with 8 bases aligning to TRBD1. V shed 4 bases, J shed 0 bases, and the junction held 13 bases outside the gene matches. The CDR3 is 19 residues long. Germline-derived CDR1 and CDR2 are MGHRA and YSYEKL. Here the CDR3 reads CASSPRQGLNNPTNEKLFF. The CDR3 DNA sequence: TGCGCCAGCAGCCCGCGACAGGGGCTTAACAATCCAACTAATGAAAAACTGTTTTTT.

The chain uses TRBV28 and TRBJ2-3; no reliable D call. The CDR3 totals 12 residues. Between the trimmed V and J ends, which lost 4 bases and 3 bases, there was a span of 5 bases. From germline, CDR1 is MDHEN and CDR2 SYDVKM. The CDR3 loop is CASSSQTDTQYF. CDR3 in DNA: TGTGCCAGCAGTTCCCAGACAGATACGCAGTATTTT.

A few counts support this clonotype. Here the CDR3 reads CSVGASVSAYEQYF. Written as DNA, the CDR3 is TGCAGCGTTGGGGCTAGCGTCAGCGCCTACGAGCAGTACTTC. This chain joins TRBV29-1 and TRBJ2-7; D perhaps matches TRBD2 (6 bases). The CDR3 length is 14 residues. Germline values: CDR1 SQVTM, CDR2 ANQGSEA. V lost 4 bases and J lost 2, with 15 bases in between.

The chain links TRBV27 to TRBJ1-1; D uncertain. The germline V gene encodes CDR1 MNHEY and CDR2 SMNVEV (reference sequence). The CDR3 contains 15 residues. V dropped 3 bases and J dropped 1 base, with 12 bases sitting between them. The CDR3, as DNA: TGTGCCAGCAGTTTGCAAAACGGCCCGAACACTGAAGCTTTCTTT. Encoded protein: CASSLQNGPNTEAFF.

The rearrangement joins TRBV6-2 or TRBV6-3 to TRBJ2-7; the D gene is possibly TRBD1 (6 bases). Per the germline V gene, CDR1 is MNHEY and CDR2 is SVGEGT. There are 12 residues in the CDR3. Trimming stripped 8 bases from V and 3 bases from J, with 11 bases between. CDR3 in amino acids: CASEDSHYEQYF. CDR3 in DNA: TGTGCCAGCGAGGACAGCCACTACGAGCAGTACTTC.

On this clonotype: Given a much more abundant clone one base away, this may be a read error. This rearrangement joins TRBV12-3 or TRBV12-4 to TRBJ2-5; D call uncertain. The CDR3 is 15 amino acids. Trimming stripped 3 bases from V and 1 base from J, with 12 bases between. CDR3 sequence reads: CASSFMVGFQETQYF. CDR3 DNA: TGTGCCAGCAGTTTTATGGTTGGATTCCAAGAGACCCAGTACTTC.

The V and J genes are TRBV2 and TRBJ2-1; D tentatively reads TRBD1 or TRBD2 (6 bases each). The CDR3 is 16 residues long. Germline V CDR1 and CDR2: SNHLY, FYNNEI. The germline V and J ends were trimmed by 4 bases and 3 bases, with 16 bases remaining between them. CDR3 region: CASSVLGGSFYNEQFF. Written as DNA, the CDR3 is TGTGCCAGCAGTGTGTTAGGGGGGTCCTTCTACAATGAGCAGTTCTTC.

The rearrangement uses TRBV12-3 or TRBV12-4 and TRBJ2-3; D is perhaps TRBD2 (5 bases). The CDR3 is made up of 16 amino acids. The V and J ends lost 5 bases and 0 bases respectively, with 15 bases between them. The CDR3 bases are TGTGCCAGCAGTGTGATAGCGCTCGCTAGCACAGATACGCAGTATTTT. This encodes CASSVIALASTDTQYF.

The chain links TRBV5-8 to TRBJ2-7; TRBD1 or TRBD2 may be the D gene (5 bases each). There are 15 residues in the CDR3. Trimming took 1 base from V and 2 from J, leaving 13 bases between them. Germline lookup yields CDR1 SGHTS and CDR2 YDEGEE. CDR3 sequence (DNA): TGTGCCAGCAGCTTGAGGGTGGGGGTGACCTACGAGCAGTACTTC. This sequence encodes CASSLRVGVTYEQYF.

This clonotype was detected many times. The chain links TRBV7-3 to TRBJ2-5; D tentatively fits TRBD1 or TRBD2 (5 bases each). This CDR3 contains 13 residues. Germline-derived CDR1 and CDR2 are SGHTA and FQGTGA. Trimming took off 3 bases at V and 5 bases at J, with 10 bases between the two ends. CDR3 bases: TGTGCCAGCAGCTTCGGAGAGGGGGAGACCCAGTACTTC. It encodes CASSFGEGETQYF. Looking up the rest from reference TRBV7-3 and TRBJ2-5 gives the full variable domain: GAGVSQTPSNKVTEKGKYVELRCDPISGHTALYWYRQSLGQGPEFLIYFQGTGAADDSGLPNDRFFAVRPEGSVSTLKIQRTERGDSAVYLCASSFGEGETQYFGPGTRLLVL.

This clonotype has just a few counts. The chain is built from TRBV7-2 and TRBJ1-5; D is unresolved. This CDR3 has 12 amino acids. Germline V gives CDR1 SGHTA, CDR2 FQGNSA. Between the trimmed V and J ends, which lost 1 base and 9 bases, there was a span of 7 bases. CDR3 sequence (DNA): TGTGCCAGCAGCTTAGTTAACCTGCCCCAGCATTTT. Translation: CASSLVNLPQHF.

This clonotype has only one observation. J is TRBJ1-2 and V is TRBV20-1; a weak D match, TRBD1 (6 bases). Germline CDR1 reads DFQATT; CDR2 reads SNEGSKA (reference sequence). V shed 2 bases and J shed 6 bases, with 10 bases lying between them. The CDR3 sequence is 12 residues long. DNA for the CDR3: TGCAGTGCTAGATTGAACAGGGATGGCTACACCTTC. Its translation: CSARLNRDGYTF.